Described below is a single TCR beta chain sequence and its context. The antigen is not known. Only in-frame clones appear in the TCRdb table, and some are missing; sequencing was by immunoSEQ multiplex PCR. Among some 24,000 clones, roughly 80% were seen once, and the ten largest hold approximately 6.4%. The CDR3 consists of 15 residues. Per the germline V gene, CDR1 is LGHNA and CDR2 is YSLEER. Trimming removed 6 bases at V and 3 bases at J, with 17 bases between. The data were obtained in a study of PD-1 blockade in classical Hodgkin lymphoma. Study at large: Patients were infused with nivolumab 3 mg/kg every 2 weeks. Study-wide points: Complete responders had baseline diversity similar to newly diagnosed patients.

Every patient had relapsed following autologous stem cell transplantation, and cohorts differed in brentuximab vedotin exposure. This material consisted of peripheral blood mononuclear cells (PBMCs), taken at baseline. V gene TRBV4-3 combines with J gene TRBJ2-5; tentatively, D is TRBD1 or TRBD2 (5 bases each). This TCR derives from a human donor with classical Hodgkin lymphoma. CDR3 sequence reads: CASSIGTRGKETQYF. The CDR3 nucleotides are TGCGCCAGCAGTATCGGGACCCGCGGAAAAGAGACCCAGTACTTC.